This T cell receptor beta chain is from a study of T-cell memory formation after mild COVID-19. For the study at large: TCR clusters were mostly confined to one donor each. Study conclusions and caveats: Prior to infection, memory already included some responding clones, suggesting cross-reactive memory joined. CD4/CD8 balance held among clones contracting day 15 to 85, and later expanders leaned CD4+.

It was 5'RACE with constant-segment primers that produced the TCR alpha and TCR beta cDNA libraries, which carried sample barcodes and UMIs. TCRdb ran MiXCR on the 5' RACE reads and lists one entry per CDR3 protein. Of approximately 260,000 distinct CDR3 sequences detected, 15% to 20% appear once; the ten largest clones hold approximately 23%. About this clonotype itself: Its antigen is not known.

The ends were cut back, 5 bases at V and 8 bases at J, with 13 bases in the middle. The CDR3 has 14 amino acids. CDR1 and CDR2 (germline): SEHNR, FQNEAQ (reference sequence). The TCR was taken from a man aged 18 to 30 who had mild COVID-19 (a few samples of this study predate the infection). Cell type and time point are not known. The rearrangement joins TRBV7-9 to TRBJ1-6, with D possibly being TRBD1 (6 bases). What was sequenced was PBMCs or a T cell subset sorted from them (not recorded which). CDR3 DNA sequence: TGTGCCAGCAGCAACGACAGGTGGGATTCACCCCTCCACTTT. Translated: CASSNDRWDSPLHF.